This T cell receptor beta chain was sequenced for a study of blood T cell repertoires in COVID-19. Study information: The samples span acute and convalescent COVID-19 from the United States, Italy and Spain. The cDNA or gDNA used as material had been derived from T cells, B-cell-depleted T cells, or PBMCs.

Losses at the gene ends were 3 bases for V and 1 base for J; bases not matched to a gene: 0. CDR3 length: 16 residues. The germline V gene has CDR1 KGHSH and CDR2 LQKENI. Using immunoSEQ multiplex PCR, the repertoire was profiled, and TCRdb retains in-frame clones only, with some absent. The profile covers around 250,000 clones, with 86% appearing a single time and 9% to 15% taken by the ten largest. The chain employs TRBV18 and TRBJ2-2, with 12 positions matching TRBD2. The sequence came from a man aged 80 or over with acute or convalescent COVID-19. The source material was peripheral blood. CDR3 bases: TGTGCCAGCTCACCGGGACTAGCGGGGAACACCGGGGAGCTGTTTTTT. Amino acid sequence: CASSPGLAGNTGELFF.